Shown below are 3 T cell receptor beta chains from a single sample sequenced in a study of T-cell reconstitution after alpha-beta-depleted transplantation in children. Unique molecular identifiers were used to barcode this TCRbeta library. TCRdb reprocessed the PCR reads with MiXCR, giving one entry per CDR3 protein. In the table there are 100,000 or so distinct CDR3 sequences, 6% of which are singletons. The source material was PBMCs, mostly from graft donor cells, sampled 60 days after TCRalphabeta/CD19-depleted stem cell transplant. Receptors were obtained from a female patient between 2 and 15 years old who had a stem cell transplant for Fanconi anemia, so the T cells may come from the graft donor.

The chain uses TRBV5-1 and TRBJ1-1; D is perhaps TRBD1 (6 bases). V shed 1 base and J shed 0 bases, with 10 bases lying between them. CDR1 and CDR2 (germline): SGHRS, YFSETQ. This CDR3 spans 15 amino acids. Written as DNA, the CDR3 is TGCGCCAGCAGCTTGACTGGGGGGCTGAACACTGAAGCTTTCTTT. This sequence encodes CASSLTGGLNTEAFF.

This clonotype was detected only a few times. V gene TRBV28 combines with J gene TRBJ2-3; unclear D gene. The CDR3 sequence is 14 residues long. Germline lookup yields CDR1 MDHEN and CDR2 SYDVKM. V was shortened by 10 bases and J by 3 bases, with 17 bases between the two germline ends. CDR3 sequence reads: CATLALVVTDTQYF. The DNA of the CDR3 is TGTGCCACCCTTGCCTTGGTAGTTACAGATACGCAGTATTTT.

This chain links TRBV2 with TRBJ2-3, with a possible D match to TRBD1 (5 bases). The V end lost 4 bases, the J end lost 2 bases, and 13 bases lay between the germline ends. CDR3 length: 15 residues. The germline CDR1 and CDR2 sequences are SNHLY and FYNNEI. The CDR3 protein is CASSGWQGSTDTQYF. Written as DNA, the CDR3 is TGTGCCAGCAGTGGGTGGCAGGGATCCACAGATACGCAGTATTTT.